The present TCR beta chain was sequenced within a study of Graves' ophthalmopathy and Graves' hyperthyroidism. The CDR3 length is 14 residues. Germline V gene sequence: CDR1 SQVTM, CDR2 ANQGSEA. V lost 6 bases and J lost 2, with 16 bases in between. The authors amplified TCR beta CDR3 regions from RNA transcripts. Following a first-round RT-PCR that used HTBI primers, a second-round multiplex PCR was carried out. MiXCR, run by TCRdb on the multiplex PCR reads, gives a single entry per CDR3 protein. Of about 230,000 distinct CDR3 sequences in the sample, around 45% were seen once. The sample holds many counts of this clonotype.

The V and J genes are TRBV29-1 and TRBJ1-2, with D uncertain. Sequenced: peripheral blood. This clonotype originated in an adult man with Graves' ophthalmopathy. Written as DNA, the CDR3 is TGCAGCGTCACCACCTTGACGGTAAACTATGGCTACACCTTC. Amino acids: CSVTTLTVNYGYTF.